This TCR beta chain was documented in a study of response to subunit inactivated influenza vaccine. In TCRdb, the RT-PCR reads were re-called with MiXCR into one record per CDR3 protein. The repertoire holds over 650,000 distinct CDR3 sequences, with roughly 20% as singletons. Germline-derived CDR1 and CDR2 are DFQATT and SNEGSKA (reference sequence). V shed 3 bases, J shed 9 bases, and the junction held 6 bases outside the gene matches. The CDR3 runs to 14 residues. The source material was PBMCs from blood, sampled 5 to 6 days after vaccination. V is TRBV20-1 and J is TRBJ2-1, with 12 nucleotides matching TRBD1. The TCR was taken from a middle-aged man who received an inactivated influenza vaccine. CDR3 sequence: CSASPGQGAFEQFF. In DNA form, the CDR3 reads TGCAGTGCTAGCCCGGGACAGGGGGCGTTTGAGCAGTTCTTC.